This T cell receptor beta chain was recovered during a study of T cell repertoires in cytomegalovirus infection. As regards this clonotype: Its target is not known.

Trimming cost V 1 base and J 6 bases, with 11 bases left between them. The germline gives CDR1 SGHTA, CDR2 FQGNSA. The CDR3 totals 14 residues. In TCRdb, the reads were re-called with MiXCR into one record per CDR3 protein. The sample has more than 55,000 distinct CDR3 sequences; about 20% are singletons. Sequencing used CD8+ T cells from cultured PBMCs, obtained from culture after CMV antigen stimulation. V and J are TRBV7-2 and TRBJ2-3; tentatively, D is TRBD2 (5 bases). The sequence derives from a human donor in good health (CMV status not recorded). Some clones in this sample may be carry-over from other donors' samples. The CDR3 spells CASSLGRGFDTQYF. In DNA form, the CDR3 reads TGTGCCAGCAGCTTAGGTAGAGGGTTCGATACGCAGTATTTT.